This T cell receptor (beta chain) was obtained from a study of Tregs in tolerant kidney transplant recipients. General observations from the study: The small number of patients limits these findings pending further validation. This study did not directly address biological reproducibility.

Worth noting for this clone: Its antigen is not known.

Mixed chimerism was transient after nonmyeloablative marrow transplants from related graft donors. Thawed PBMCs were FACS-sorted into unstimulated CD4+CD25+CD127- regulatory T cells, CD4+CD25- non-regulatory cells, CD4 and CD8 cells. The V gene's germline CDR1 is MDHEN and CDR2 SYDVKM. The CDR3 sequence is 16 residues long. V lost 6 bases and J 2 bases, leaving 19 bases between the germline ends. The assay was immunoSEQ multiplex PCR, and TCRdb's table has in-frame clones only and misses some. The data show about 55,000 clones, about nine tenths seen once. The sample consisted of CD8+ T cells from blood (PBMCs), taken 24 months after the transplant. The TCR comes from a human patient who received a combined kidney and bone marrow transplant. Some of these T cells may belong to the graft donor. The rearrangement joins TRBV28 to TRBJ1-1; no clear D gene. CDR3 DNA: TGTGCCAGCAGCCACCTAAAGAGGAGACTTAACACTGAAGCTTTCTTT. This encodes CASSHLKRRLNTEAFF.